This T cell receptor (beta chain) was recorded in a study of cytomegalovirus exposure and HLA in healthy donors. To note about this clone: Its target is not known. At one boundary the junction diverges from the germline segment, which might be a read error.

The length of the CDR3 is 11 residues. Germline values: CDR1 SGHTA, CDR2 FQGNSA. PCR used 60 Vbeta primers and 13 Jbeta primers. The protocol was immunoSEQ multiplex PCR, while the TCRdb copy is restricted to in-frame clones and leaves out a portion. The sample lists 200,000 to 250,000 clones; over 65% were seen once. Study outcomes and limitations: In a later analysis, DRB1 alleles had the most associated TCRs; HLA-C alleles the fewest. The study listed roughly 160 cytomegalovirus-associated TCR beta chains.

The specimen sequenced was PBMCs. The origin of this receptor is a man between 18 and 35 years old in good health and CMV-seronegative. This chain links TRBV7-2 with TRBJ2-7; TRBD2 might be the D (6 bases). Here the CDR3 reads CASSLSGTYSF. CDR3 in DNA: TGTGCCAGCAGCTTATCGGGGACTTACTCATTC.